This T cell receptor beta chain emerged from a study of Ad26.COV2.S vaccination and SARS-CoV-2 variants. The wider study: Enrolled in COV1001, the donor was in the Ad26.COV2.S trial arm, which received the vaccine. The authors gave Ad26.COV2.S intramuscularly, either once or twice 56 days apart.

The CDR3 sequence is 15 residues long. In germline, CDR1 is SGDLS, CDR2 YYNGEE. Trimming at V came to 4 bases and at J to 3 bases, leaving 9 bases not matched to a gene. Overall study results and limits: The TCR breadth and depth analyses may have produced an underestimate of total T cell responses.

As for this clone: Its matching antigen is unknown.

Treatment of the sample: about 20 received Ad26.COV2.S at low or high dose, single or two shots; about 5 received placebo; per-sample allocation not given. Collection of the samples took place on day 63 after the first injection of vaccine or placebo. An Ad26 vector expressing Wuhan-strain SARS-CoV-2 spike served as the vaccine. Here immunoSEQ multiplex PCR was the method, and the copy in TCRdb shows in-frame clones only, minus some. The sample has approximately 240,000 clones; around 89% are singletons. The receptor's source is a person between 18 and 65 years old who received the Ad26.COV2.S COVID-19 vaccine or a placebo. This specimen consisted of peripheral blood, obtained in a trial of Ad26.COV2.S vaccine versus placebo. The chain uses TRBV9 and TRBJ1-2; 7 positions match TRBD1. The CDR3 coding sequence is TGTGCCAGCAGCCCCAGACAGGGAACCCACTATGGCTACACCTTC. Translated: CASSPRQGTHYGYTF.